The entry that follows covers one T cell receptor (beta chain) sequence. V lost 3 bases to trimming and J lost 8 bases; unmatched junction nucleotides: 12. This CDR3 contains 15 residues. Germline CDR1 reads DFQATT; CDR2 reads SNEGSKA (reference sequence). The sample belongs to a study of blood T cells in healthy people across ages. Total RNA extracted from each sample amounted to at least 5.5 micrograms. The second PCR ran about 6 to 11 cycles with a sample-barcoded 5' primer and J-beta primers. TCRdb reprocessed the 5' RACE reads with MiXCR, giving one entry per CDR3 protein. The table shows 1.5 million to 2 million distinct CDR3 sequences, with roughly 28% occurring only once.

The rearrangement links TRBV20-1 to TRBJ2-1; 8 bases are a match to TRBD2. The sequence derives from a woman in her 30s in good health. The sequenced sample consisted of blood. CDR3 amino acids: CSASPSSGGMDEQFF. The CDR3 region has the DNA TGCAGTGCTAGCCCTTCTTCGGGGGGGATGGATGAGCAGTTCTTC.